The 28 T cell receptor beta chains reported below all come from one sample, sequenced in a study of blood T cell repertoires in COVID-19. The assay was immunoSEQ multiplex PCR, and TCRdb's table has in-frame clones only and misses some. The data show more than 75,000 clones, roughly 80% seen once. The sequencing sample was made of peripheral blood. The receptors were sampled from a woman older than 75 with active or convalescent COVID-19.

The table lists this clone with a few counts. The chain has TRBV7-2 and TRBJ1-2; D unclear. Trimming stripped 1 base from V and 2 bases from J, with 11 bases between. From germline, CDR1 is SGHTA and CDR2 FQGNSA. The CDR3 has 15 residues. The CDR3 DNA is TGTGCCAGCAGCTTAGGTGTAGGGAGGAACTATGGCTACACCTTC. Translated: CASSLGVGRNYGYTF.

The CDR3 loop is CASSPRVMGSPLHF. In nucleotides, the CDR3 is TGTGCCAGCAGCCCCAGGGTAATGGGGTCACCCCTCCACTTT. The gene calls are TRBV9 and TRBJ1-6; weak D call: TRBD1 (5 bases). The germline gives CDR1 SGDLS, CDR2 YYNGEE. The germline V and J ends were trimmed by 4 bases and 10 bases, with 15 bases remaining between them. The CDR3 extends over 14 amino acids.

The CDR3 DNA reads TGTGCCATCAACTCGGACGGGAGTTCACCCCTCCACTTT. Amino acid sequence: CAINSDGSSPLHF. The genes are TRBV10-3 and TRBJ1-6; D unclear. Looked up from germline, CDR1 is ENHRY and CDR2 is SYGVKD. The CDR3 contains 13 residues. The germline V and J ends were trimmed by 7 bases and 9 bases, with 13 bases remaining between them.

The chain links TRBV6-6 to TRBJ1-2; TRBD1 is a possible D gene (5 bases). Trimming stripped 6 bases from V and 8 bases from J, with 19 bases between. CDR1 and CDR2 from the germline V gene are MNHNY and SVGAGI (reference sequence). The CDR3 runs 14 residues. Here the CDR3 reads CASSSGRALWGYTF. CDR3 in DNA: TGTGCCAGCAGCTCTGGCAGGGCTCTTTGGGGCTACACCTTC.

The rearrangement uses TRBV27 and TRBJ1-6, with 7 bases that match TRBD1. Germline CDR1 reads MNHEY; CDR2 reads SMNVEV (reference sequence). There are 18 residues in the CDR3. V lost 5 bases and J lost 0; bases outside the gene matches: 10. For the CDR3, the DNA is TGTGCCAGCAGTCGGACAGGAAACCCTCGCTCCTATAATTCACCCCTCCACTTT. This sequence encodes CASSRTGNPRSYNSPLHF.

The V gene is TRBV19, the J gene TRBJ1-2; the match to TRBD1 covers 10 bases. The CDR3 spans 16 residues. The germline gives CDR1 LNHDA, CDR2 SQIVND (reference sequence). J lost 5 bases, V lost 5 bases, and 11 bases had no gene match. The CDR3 DNA is TGTGCCAGTAGTCCTGAGGACAGGGGGATCTCTTATGGCTACACCTTC. Protein: CASSPEDRGISYGYTF.

In its sample, this clone was seen a few times. This chain uses TRBV7-3 with TRBJ2-5, with D possibly being TRBD2 (6 bases). Per the germline V gene, CDR1 is SGHTA and CDR2 is FQGTGA. CDR3 length: 16 amino acids. Trimming removed 1 base at V and 4 bases at J, with 16 bases between. CDR3 in DNA: TGTGCCAGCAGCTTAAATTCGGGAGTGGGGATAGAGACCCAGTACTTC. Translating gives CASSLNSGVGIETQYF.

The gene calls are TRBV27 and TRBJ1-1; maybe TRBD1 (6 bases). V was cut by 2 bases and J by 6 bases, with 22 bases left in between. The germline gives CDR1 MNHEY, CDR2 SMNVEV (reference sequence). The CDR3 consists of 17 residues. The CDR3 protein is CASSLTIERWDTSEAFF. CDR3 DNA sequence: TGTGCCAGCAGTTTAACGATAGAGCGTTGGGACACTTCTGAAGCTTTCTTT.

The chain employs TRBV19 and TRBJ1-1, with 7 bases fitting TRBD1. Looked up from germline, CDR1 is LNHDA and CDR2 is SQIVND (reference sequence). The CDR3 runs to 14 residues. With 1 base clipped from V and 6 bases from J, the junction kept 5 bases outside the gene matches. For the CDR3, the DNA is TGTGCCAGTAGTATAGGTACAGGGGCGGCTGAAGCTTTCTTT. Protein sequence: CASSIGTGAAEAFF.

The rearrangement joins TRBV11-1 to TRBJ1-1; TRBD1 is a possible D gene (6 bases). Germline CDR1 SGHAT, CDR2 FQDESV (reference sequence). Trimming pared 5 bases from V and 3 bases from J, leaving 19 bases between. CDR3 length: 16 amino acids. The CDR3 DNA follows: TGTGCCAGCAGCGATATTAGCCTCAGGGGTCACACTGAAGCTTTCTTT. Translated: CASSDISLRGHTEAFF.

The chain carries TRBV3-1 (or the pseudogene TRBV3-2) and TRBJ2-7; a weak D match, TRBD1 (5 bases). V was clipped by 3 bases and J by 9 bases, with 15 bases between them. Germline lookup yields CDR1 LGHDT and CDR2 YNNKEL (reference sequence). This CDR3 region has 13 residues. Here the CDR3 reads CASSQDNGGSQYF. CDR3 bases: TGTGCCAGCAGCCAGGACAACGGTGGTTCGCAGTACTTC.

The rearrangement joins TRBV30 to TRBJ1-3, with TRBD1 identical over 7 bases. The CDR3 consists of 12 residues. CDR1 is GTSNPN and CDR2 is SVGIG in the germline V gene (reference sequence). J was trimmed by 7 bases and V by 2 bases; bases with no gene match: 2. This CDR3 reads CAWSTRGNTIYF. CDR3 nucleotide sequence: TGTGCCTGGAGTACCAGGGGGAACACCATATATTTT.

This chain connects TRBV7-3 to TRBJ2-3; 14 positions match TRBD2. Germline CDR1 is SGHTA and CDR2 is FQGTGA. The CDR3 runs to 16 residues. V shed 6 bases, J shed 1 base, and the junction held 3 bases outside the gene matches. The chain's CDR3 is CASRSGLAGGTDTQYF. The CDR3 DNA is TGTGCCAGCAGGTCGGGACTAGCGGGGGGCACAGATACGCAGTATTTT.

This sequence joins TRBV30 and TRBJ1-1, with a weak D call TRBD1 (5 bases). V was clipped by 0 bases and J by 10 bases, with 15 bases between them. CDR1 and CDR2 from the germline V gene are GTSNPN and SVGIG (reference sequence). The CDR3 totals 13 residues. This CDR3 is CAWSVGQRGGAFF. CDR3 coding DNA: TGTGCCTGGAGTGTAGGGCAGCGCGGGGGAGCTTTCTTT.

The rearrangement joins TRBV5-5 to TRBJ1-2, with D tentatively TRBD1 (6 bases). With 2 bases removed from V and 5 bases from J, the gap between germline ends came to 7 bases. The CDR3 is made up of 12 amino acids. In germline, CDR1 is SGHKS, CDR2 YYEKEE (reference sequence). CDR3 region: CASSLTGYGYTF. The CDR3 coding sequence is TGTGCCAGCAGCTTAACAGGGTATGGCTACACCTTC.

This clone was seen more than once but under ten times. The rearrangement joins TRBV28 to TRBJ1-1; D remains unclear. Per germline, CDR1 MDHEN and CDR2 SYDVKM. V shed 7 bases and J shed 5 bases, with 26 bases lying between them. CDR3 length: 17 amino acids. The CDR3 loop is CASTRDRVVGRHTEAFF. The DNA for the CDR3 is TGTGCCAGCACCCGAGACCGGGTTGTAGGGAGACATACTGAAGCTTTCTTT. Drawing the rest from reference TRBV28 and TRBJ1-1, the complete variable domain is DVKVTQSSRYLVKRTGEKVFLECVQDMDHENMFWYRQDPGLGLRLIYFSYDVKMKEKGDIPEGYSVSREKKERFSLILESASTNQTSMYLCASTRDRVVGRHTEAFFGQGTRLTVV.

This sequence joins TRBV1 and TRBJ1-5; the table's D call TRBD1 went unverified against the DNA. TRBV1 is described as a pseudogene. CDR3 length: 19 amino acids. The CDR3 here is CTSSQGYPGQGTWNQPQHF. The CDR3 coding sequence is TGCACCAGCAGCCAAGGTTACCCGGGACAGGGTACATGGAATCAGCCCCAGCATTTT.

V usage is TRBV12-3 or TRBV12-4 and J usage is TRBJ1-1; tentatively, D is TRBD1 (6 bases). The CDR3 contains 12 residues. The V end was cut by 6 bases, the J end by 5 bases, with 10 bases between. This CDR3 reads CASSSGETEAFF. As DNA, the CDR3 is TGTGCCAGCAGCTCAGGGGAAACTGAAGCTTTCTTT.

V usage is TRBV7-2 and J usage is TRBJ2-1; tentative D call: TRBD1 (6 bases). Trimming pared 6 bases from V and 0 bases from J, leaving 9 bases between. The CDR3 runs 14 residues. Germline CDR1 is SGHTA and CDR2 is FQGNSA. The CDR3 spells CASRRGNSYNEQFF. CDR3 sequence (DNA): TGTGCCAGCAGGAGGGGGAACTCCTACAATGAGCAGTTCTTC. The whole variable domain, remainder taken from reference TRBV7-2 and TRBJ2-1, is GAGVSQSPSNKVTEKGKDVELRCDPISGHTALYWYRQSLGQGLEFLIYFQGNSAPDKSGLPSDRFSAERTGGSVSTLTIQRTQQEDSAVYLCASRRGNSYNEQFFGPGTRLTVL.

The chain carries TRBV7-2 and TRBJ2-5; 13 bases map to TRBD2. The CDR3 is made up of 16 amino acids. The germline V gene encodes CDR1 SGHTA and CDR2 FQGNSA. The trim removed 2 bases at V and 5 bases at J, leaving 5 bases unmatched. CDR3 sequence: CASSLLATSGGETQYF. The CDR3 DNA is TGTGCCAGCAGCTTACTGGCGACTAGCGGGGGGGAGACCCAGTACTTC.

This clone was found once. The chain joins TRBV19 to TRBJ2-7, with 14 bases that match TRBD2. CDR3 length equals 16 residues. The V segment lost 6 bases and the J segment 6 bases; nucleotides outside the gene matches: 10. From germline, CDR1 is LNHDA and CDR2 SQIVND (reference sequence). CDR3 residues: CASRSPGLAGASEQYF. CDR3 sequence (DNA): TGTGCCAGTAGATCCCCGGGACTAGCGGGAGCGTCCGAGCAGTACTTC.

This sequence joins TRBV10-3 and TRBJ1-3; 11 bases match TRBD1. Germline V lookup: CDR1 ENHRY, CDR2 SYGVKD. The CDR3 consists of 15 residues. V was pared by 6 bases and J by 4 bases, with 5 bases of the junction left unmatched. DNA of the CDR3: TGTGCCATCAGGGGACAGGGGGTACCGGGAAACACCATATATTTT. This sequence encodes CAIRGQGVPGNTIYF.

The table lists this clone with a few counts. The V and J genes are TRBV6-1 and TRBJ2-7; 7 bases align to TRBD1. The germline CDR1 and CDR2 sequences are MNHNS and SASEGT. This CDR3 contains 15 residues. Trimming at V came to 3 bases and at J to 2 bases, leaving 7 bases not matched to a gene. CDR3 DNA sequence: TGTGCCAGCAGTGATCCGGGACAGAATACCTACGAGCAGTACTTC. Translating it yields CASSDPGQNTYEQYF.

V usage is TRBV6-2 or TRBV6-3 and J usage is TRBJ1-1; maybe TRBD1 (6 bases). The CDR3 runs to 12 residues. Germline loops: CDR1 MNHEY, CDR2 SVGEGT. The germline V and J ends were trimmed by 5 bases and 11 bases, with 15 bases remaining between them. The CDR3 DNA reads TGTGCCAGCAGTGCATCAGGGGCGGATGCTTTCTTT. This encodes CASSASGADAFF.

The gene calls are TRBV10-3 and TRBJ2-7; 7 bases match TRBD2. The V gene's germline CDR1 is ENHRY and CDR2 SYGVKD. Losses at the gene ends were 11 bases for V and 4 bases for J; bases not matched to a gene: 8. The CDR3 sequence is 12 residues long. The CDR3 reads CAGGEGVYEQYF. Written as DNA, the CDR3 is TGTGCCGGGGGGGAGGGTGTGTACGAGCAGTACTTC.

CDR3 DNA: TGTGCCAGCAGCTCCTGGGACATTGTTTCACCCCTCCACTTT. Its protein is CASSSWDIVSPLHF. The chain couples TRBV11-2 to TRBJ1-6; weak D call: TRBD1 (6 bases). The CDR3 runs to 14 residues. The germline V gene encodes CDR1 SGHAT and CDR2 FQNNGV. The V end was cut by 4 bases, the J end by 9 bases, with 13 bases between.

A single count supports this clone. The chain couples TRBV6-2 or TRBV6-3 to TRBJ2-3; perhaps TRBD2 as D (6 bases). V lost 5 bases to trimming and J lost 4 bases, with 22 bases between them. This CDR3 comprises 17 residues. Per the germline V gene, CDR1 is MNHEY and CDR2 is SVGEGT. In DNA, the CDR3 is TGTGCCAGCAGTCGCCTCCCTGCCGGAGGGAGCCCAGATACGCAGTATTTT. Its translation is CASSRLPAGGSPDTQYF.

The rearrangement joins TRBV19 to TRBJ1-2; no definite D call. CDR1 LNHDA and CDR2 SQIVND come from the germline V gene (reference sequence). Trimming pared 1 base from V and 0 bases from J, leaving 12 bases between. There are 16 residues in the CDR3. The CDR3 reads CASSIAGYSANYGYTF. CDR3 in DNA: TGTGCCAGTAGTATAGCTGGTTATAGCGCTAACTATGGCTACACCTTC.